The T cell receptor beta chain described here comes from a study of OX40 agonist ivuxolimab in advanced cancers. Trimming pared 5 bases from V and 3 bases from J, leaving 10 bases between. Germline-derived CDR1 and CDR2 are SGHTA and FQGNSA. The CDR3 is 13 residues long. The repertoire was sequenced with immunoSEQ multiplex PCR; TCRdb's copy has only in-frame clones and lacks some. There are 96,000 or so clones in the sample; about 90% occur only once, and roughly 1.6% lies in the top ten. This rearrangement joins TRBV7-2 to TRBJ1-1, with D perhaps TRBD1 (5 bases). This TCR came from an adult with an advanced solid tumor such as melanoma, head and neck, liver or kidney cancer. This material consisted of CD4+ or CD8+ T cells sorted from blood, taken in a trial of the OX40 agonist ivuxolimab. CDR3 sequence reads: CASSRQSHTEAFF. The CDR3 DNA reads TGTGCCAGCAGCCGACAGTCTCACACTGAAGCTTTCTTT.